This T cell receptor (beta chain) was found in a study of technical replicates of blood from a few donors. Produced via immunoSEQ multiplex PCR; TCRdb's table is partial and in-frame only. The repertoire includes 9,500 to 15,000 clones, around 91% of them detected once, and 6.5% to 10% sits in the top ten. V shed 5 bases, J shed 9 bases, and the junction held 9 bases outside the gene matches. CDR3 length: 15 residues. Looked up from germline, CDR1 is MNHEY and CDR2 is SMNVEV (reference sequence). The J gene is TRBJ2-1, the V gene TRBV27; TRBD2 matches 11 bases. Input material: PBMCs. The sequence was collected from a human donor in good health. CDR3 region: CASSTLAGEGGEQFF. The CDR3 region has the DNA TGTGCCAGCAGTACACTAGCGGGAGAGGGTGGTGAGCAGTTCTTC.